A selection of T cell receptor beta chains follows, all from one sample in a study of a mutant IDH1 vaccine in newly diagnosed glioma. These TCRs' antigens remain unknown. Sequencing used immunoSEQ multiplex PCR; TCRdb keeps in-frame clones, though not all of them. The sample lists tens of thousands of clones, around nine tenths occurring once. The sample here was PBMCs, taken from a glioma patient whose treatment included an IDH1 peptide vaccine. These receptors all come from a woman between 50 and 59 years old with glioma. Each CDR3 is given with its conserved first and last residue. D genes are given only for firm matches. Where a row states a size, it is once, few, many or the class of an expanded clone; other rows omit it.

>NA|NA|TRBJ2-7|TRBV4-2
CASSQDEGLYRTDSYEQYF
TGTGCCAGCAGCCAAGACGAGGGGCTGTATAGAACGGATAGCTACGAGCAGTACTTC
>NA|NA|TRBJ2-2|TRBV28
CASSLWEGVLNTGELFF
TGTGCCAGCAGTTTATGGGAGGGGGTCCTGAACACCGGGGAGCTGTTTTTT
>NA|TRBD1|TRBJ2-7|TRBV5-1
CASRTGTVYVGEQYF
TGCGCCAGCAGGACAGGGACAGTTTATGTAGGCGAGCAGTACTTC
>NA|NA|TRBJ2-7|TRBV5-1
CASSLESGGEQYF
TGCGCCAGCAGCTTGGAGTCAGGAGGAGAGCAGTACTTC
>NA|TRBD1|TRBJ2-5|TRBV27
CASSTGTGETQYF
TGTGCCAGCAGTACGGGGACAGGGGAGACCCAGTACTTC
>NA|NA|TRBJ2-1|TRBV7-9
CASSLVYRFGVDEQFF
TGTGCCAGCAGCTTAGTGTACAGGTTTGGAGTCGATGAGCAGTTCTTC
>NA|TRBD1|TRBJ1-1|TRBV6-5
CASSYNSGRGDTEAFF
TGTGCCAGCAGTTACAATTCTGGCAGGGGGGACACTGAAGCTTTCTTT
>NA|TRBD2|TRBJ2-1|TRBV28
CASGWTSGSSYNEQFF
TGTGCCAGCGGTTGGACTAGCGGGAGCTCCTACAATGAGCAGTTCTTC
>NA|TRBD1|TRBJ2-6|TRBV11-2
CASSSQGAAGANVLTF
TGTGCCAGCAGCTCACAGGGGGCGGCCGGGGCCAACGTCCTGACTTTC
>NA|NA|TRBJ2-3|TRBV27
CASSPHRTDTQYF
TGTGCCAGCAGTCCTCATCGCACAGATACGCAGTATTTT
>NA|TRBD1|TRBJ2-7|TRBV28
CATRDRVLEQYF
TGTGCCACCCGGGACAGGGTACTCGAGCAGTACTTC
>NA|TRBD1|TRBJ2-5|TRBV19
CASSKLGTGFQETQYF
TGTGCCAGTAGCAAGCTCGGGACAGGGTTCCAAGAGACCCAGTACTTC
>NA|NA|TRBJ2-5|TRBV7-9
CASSPSAEGVQETQYF
TGTGCCAGCAGCCCATCAGCCGAAGGGGTACAAGAGACCCAGTACTTC
>NA|TRBD2|TRBJ2-1|TRBV27
CASTPGLAGVHEQFF
TGTGCCAGCACCCCGGGACTAGCGGGAGTACATGAGCAGTTCTTC
>NA|NA|TRBJ1-1|TRBV18
CASSPRGAGTEAFF
TGTGCCAGCTCACCTCGGGGGGCTGGGACTGAAGCTTTCTTT
>NA|NA|TRBJ2-2|TRBV29-1
CSVEVNTGELFF
TGCAGCGTTGAGGTCAACACCGGGGAGCTGTTTTTT
>NA|NA|TRBJ2-3|TRBV27
CASSYGGLTDTQYF
TGTGCCAGCAGTTACGGCGGGCTCACAGATACGCAGTATTTT
>NA|NA|TRBJ2-5|TRBV18
CASSPRRAGEETQYF
TGTGCCAGCTCACCCCGGAGGGCCGGGGAAGAGACCCAGTACTTC
>NA|TRBD1|TRBJ1-1|TRBV2
CASRGPQGTRNTEAFF
TGTGCCAGCAGAGGACCACAGGGGACTAGAAACACTGAAGCTTTCTTT
>NA|NA|TRBJ1-3|TRBV5-4
CASSRQDSGNTIYF
TGTGCCAGCAGCCGACAGGACTCTGGAAACACCATATATTTT
>few|NA|TRBJ1-1|TRBV19
CASSYHLNTEAFF
TGTGCCAGTAGCTACCATCTGAACACTGAAGCTTTCTTT
>once|TRBD2|TRBJ2-1|TRBV6-4
CASSDSYSGRALSYNEQFF
TGTGCCAGCAGTGACTCGTACAGCGGGAGGGCCTTGTCCTACAATGAGCAGTTCTTC
>NA|NA|TRBJ1-1|TRBV29-1
CSVTGETEAFF
TGCAGCGTTACAGGTGAGACTGAAGCTTTCTTT
>NA|TRBD1|TRBJ1-2|TRBV27
CASSPTGVGYGYTF
TGTGCCAGCAGCCCGACAGGGGTAGGCTATGGCTACACCTTC
>NA|NA|TRBJ1-1|TRBV14
CASSDQGNTEAFF
TGTGCCAGCAGCGACCAGGGTAACACTGAAGCTTTCTTT
>NA|TRBD2|TRBJ2-7|TRBV19
CASSIALAGGSNSYEQYF
TGTGCCAGTAGTATAGCACTAGCGGGAGGGTCGAACTCCTACGAGCAGTACTTC
>NA|NA|TRBJ1-5|TRBV7-8
CASSLVEGGQPQHF
TGTGCCAGCAGCTTAGTTGAGGGGGGCCAGCCCCAGCATTTT
>NA|NA|TRBJ2-3|TRBV5-4
CASSLGLRELGDTQYF
TGTGCCAGCAGCTTGGGGCTACGGGAGCTAGGAGATACGCAGTATTTT